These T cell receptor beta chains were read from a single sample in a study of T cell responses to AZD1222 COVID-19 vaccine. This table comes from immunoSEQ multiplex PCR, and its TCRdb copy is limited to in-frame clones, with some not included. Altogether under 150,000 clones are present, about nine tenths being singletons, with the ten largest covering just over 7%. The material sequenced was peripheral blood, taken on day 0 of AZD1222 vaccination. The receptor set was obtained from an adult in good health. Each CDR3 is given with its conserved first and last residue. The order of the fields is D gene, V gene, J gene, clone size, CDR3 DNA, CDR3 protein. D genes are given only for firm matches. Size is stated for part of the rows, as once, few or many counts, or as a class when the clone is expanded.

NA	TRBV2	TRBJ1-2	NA	TGTGCCAGCTCCGGAACCGGAACCTATGGCTACACCTTC	CASSGTGTYGYTF
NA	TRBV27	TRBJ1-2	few	TGTGCCAGCAGTTTATCTTGGGTGTCAGATGGCTACACCTTC	CASSLSWVSDGYTF
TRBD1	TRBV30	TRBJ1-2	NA	TGTGCCTGGAGGGCAGGGGGTGGCTACACCTTC	CAWRAGGGYTF
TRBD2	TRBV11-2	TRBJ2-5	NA	TGTGCCAGCAGCTTTGGTAGCGGGAGTGGCGGAGAGACCCAGTACTTC	CASSFGSGSGGETQYF
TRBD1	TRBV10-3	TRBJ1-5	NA	TGTGCCATCAGGGGACAGGGCGACAATCAGCCCCAGCATTTT	CAIRGQGDNQPQHF
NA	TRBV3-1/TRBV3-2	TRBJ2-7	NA	TGTGCCAGCAGCCAAGAAGACGGAGCAGGGGCGAGCTACGAGCAGTACTTC	CASSQEDGAGASYEQYF
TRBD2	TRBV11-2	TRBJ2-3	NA	TGTGCCAGCAGTCCGGCGGGAGGGTCAGGTTATACGCAGTATTTT	CASSPAGGSGYTQYF
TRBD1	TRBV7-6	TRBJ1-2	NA	TGTGCCAGCAGCTCTGACAGGGAGAATGGCTACACCTTC	CASSSDRENGYTF
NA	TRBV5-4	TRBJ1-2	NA	TGTGCCAGCAGCTTGGATACCACTAACTATGGCTACACCTTC	CASSLDTTNYGYTF
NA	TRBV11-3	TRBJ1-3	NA	TGTGCCAGCAGCCCGGGGGGTTCTGGAAACACCATATATTTT	CASSPGGSGNTIYF
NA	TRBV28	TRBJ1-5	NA	TGTGCCAGCAGTTTTGGGGTCCATTTAGGCAATCAGCCCCAGCATTTT	CASSFGVHLGNQPQHF
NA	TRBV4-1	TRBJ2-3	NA	TGCGCCAGCAGCCCCGGGATGCGGAGGACCCCCACAGATACGCAGTATTTT	CASSPGMRRTPTDTQYF
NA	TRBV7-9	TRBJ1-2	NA	TGTGCCAGCAGCCGAGGACATCCCGGCTACACCTTC	CASSRGHPGYTF
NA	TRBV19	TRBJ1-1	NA	TGTGCCAGTTCTCAGGGGCTGGGGACTGAAGCTTTCTTT	CASSQGLGTEAFF
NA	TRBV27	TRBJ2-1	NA	TGTGCCAGCAGTTTACGTTTGCGGGGTGAGCAGTTCTTC	CASSLRLRGEQFF
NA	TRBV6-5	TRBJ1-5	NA	TGTGCCAGCAATGGGGACCAGCCCCAGCATTTT	CASNGDQPQHF
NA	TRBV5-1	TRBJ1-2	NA	TGCGCCAGCACCCGACCGGAGGGGGGTCATGGCTACACCTTC	CASTRPEGGHGYTF
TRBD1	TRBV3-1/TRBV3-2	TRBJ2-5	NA	TGTGCCAGCAGCCAATCTCACAGGGGAGAGACCCAGTACTTC	CASSQSHRGETQYF
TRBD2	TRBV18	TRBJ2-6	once	TGTGCCAGCTCACCAAGGAATAGTGCCCTAGCGGACAACTCTGGGGCCAACGTCCTGACTTTC	CASSPRNSALADNSGANVLTF
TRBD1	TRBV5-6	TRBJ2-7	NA	TGTGCCAGCAGCGGGACCTTAGGGGACAGGGTCTACGAGCAGTACTTC	CASSGTLGDRVYEQYF
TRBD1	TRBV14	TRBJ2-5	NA	TGTGCCAGCAGCCGCGACAGGGTAGTAGAGACCCAGTACTTC	CASSRDRVVETQYF
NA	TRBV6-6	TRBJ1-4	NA	TGTGCCAGCAGTCCCCTAAGGGGGTCTTTTGCAACTAATGAAAAACTGTTTTTT	CASSPLRGSFATNEKLFF
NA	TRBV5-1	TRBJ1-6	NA	TGCGCCAGCAGCCGCGAGAGAGGTGGCAATTCACCCCTCCACTTT	CASSRERGGNSPLHF
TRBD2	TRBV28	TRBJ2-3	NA	TGTGCCAGCGGTAGGCGGGAGGGGAGCACAGATACGCAGTATTTT	CASGRREGSTDTQYF
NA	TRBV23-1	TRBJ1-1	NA	TGCGCCACTCCGGGGATCACTGAAGCTTTCTTT	CATPGITEAFF
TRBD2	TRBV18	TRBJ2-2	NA	TGTGCCAGCTCACCCCCCGGGAGGGACACCGGGGAGCTGTTTTTT	CASSPPGRDTGELFF
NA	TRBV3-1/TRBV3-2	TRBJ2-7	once	TGTGCCAGCAGCCTAGCCACAGGATACCAATACGAGCAGTACTTC	CASSLATGYQYEQYF
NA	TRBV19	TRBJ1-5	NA	TGTGCCAGTAGTAGGCCTGGGGGAGGGAGCAATCAGCCCCAGCATTTT	CASSRPGGGSNQPQHF
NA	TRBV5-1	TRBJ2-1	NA	TGCGCCAGCAGCTTGGATATTAGCGGAGTTTTCAGTGAGCAGTTCTTC	CASSLDISGVFSEQFF
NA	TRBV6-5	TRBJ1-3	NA	TGTGCCAGCAGTTATCAGGACGTAAGCTCTGGAAACACCATATATTTT	CASSYQDVSSGNTIYF
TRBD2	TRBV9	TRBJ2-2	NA	TGTGCCAGCAGCCTTCTTCCTAGCGGGAGTTTCACCGGGGAGCTGTTTTTT	CASSLLPSGSFTGELFF
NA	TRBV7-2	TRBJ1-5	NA	TGTGCCAGCAGCTTAGCCCTTAGTCAGCCCCAGCATTTT	CASSLALSQPQHF
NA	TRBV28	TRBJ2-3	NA	TGTGCCAGCAGTTTATGGGTCAGGGGAAGAGCAGATACGCAGTATTTT	CASSLWVRGRADTQYF
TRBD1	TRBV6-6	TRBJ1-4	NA	TGTGCCAGCAGTCGACAGGGCGCCACATTCAACGTAAATGAAAAACTGTTTTTT	CASSRQGATFNVNEKLFF
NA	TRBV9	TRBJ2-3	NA	TGTGCCAGCAGCGCCCGGCCTATAGATACGCAGTATTTT	CASSARPIDTQYF
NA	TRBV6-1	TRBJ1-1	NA	TGTGCCAGCAGTGAAGCGGAGGAGGGGAACACTGAAGCTTTCTTT	CASSEAEEGNTEAFF
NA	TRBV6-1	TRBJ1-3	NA	TGTGCCAGCAGTGAGGGCAGGGGCTACACCATATATTTT	CASSEGRGYTIYF
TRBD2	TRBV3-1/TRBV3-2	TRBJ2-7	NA	TGTGCCAGCAGCCAAGAACGGATAGCGGGAGACAGCGGCGAGCAGTACTTC	CASSQERIAGDSGEQYF
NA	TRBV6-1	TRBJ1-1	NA	TGTGCCAGCAGTGAAGGTAGGGCTCGTGAAGCTTTCTTT	CASSEGRAREAFF
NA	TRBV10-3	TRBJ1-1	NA	TGTGCCATCACCAACACCGGGAAGAACACTGAAGCTTTCTTT	CAITNTGKNTEAFF